These T cell receptor beta chains were read from a single sample in a study of blood T cells in healthy people across ages. TCRdb passed the 5' RACE reads through MiXCR, listing each CDR3 protein once. The sample consists of more than 1.4 million distinct CDR3 sequences, roughly 45% of them appearing once. Sequenced: blood. These receptor sequences come from a woman aged 18-29 years in good health. Both conserved end residues are part of each CDR3. D genes are given only for firm matches.

v_call,d_call,j_call,cdr3_aa
TRBV7-9,.,TRBJ2-1,CASSVSLVNEQFF
TRBV7-9,.,TRBJ2-2,CASSPLSSGNTGELFF
TRBV6-6,.,TRBJ1-5,CASSLGGEEQPQHF
TRBV13,TRBD1,TRBJ1-2,CASSLYGTGGMGGYTF
TRBV3-1,.,TRBJ2-7,CASSHNRAYEQYF
TRBV24-1,.,TRBJ2-3,CATSDPTLEPDTQYF
TRBV6-1,.,TRBJ2-7,CASSENWAYEQYF
TRBV6-6,TRBD2,TRBJ2-1,CASRYLAEVHNEQFF
TRBV6-5,TRBD1,TRBJ2-1,CASSYRGPKDEQFF
TRBV5-1,TRBD2,TRBJ2-5,CASSTIAGGPFRQETQYF
TRBV12-3/TRBV12-4,TRBD2,TRBJ2-5,CASTSGGFQETQYF
TRBV19,TRBD2,TRBJ2-3,CASSIDPPGLSTDTQYF
TRBV5-1,.,.,CASSLAMVWTREQYF
TRBV7-9,.,TRBJ1-2,CASSHDEYRAYGYTF
TRBV20-1,TRBD2,TRBJ2-1,CSARTSGRPRSSYNEQFF
TRBV2,.,TRBJ2-7,CASSEDYTYEQYF
TRBV12-3/TRBV12-4,.,TRBJ2-3,CASTKGTRIDTQYF
TRBV7-3,.,TRBJ2-5,CASSPRSGETQYF
TRBV20-1,TRBD1,TRBJ1-1,CSAREPGTGVRNTEAFF
TRBV4-1,.,TRBJ2-7,CASSLPHSYEQYF
TRBV20-1,.,TRBJ1-5,CSAIDGSPNQPQHF
TRBV5-6,TRBD2,TRBJ2-4,CASSLTFIAGPRGAKNIQYF
TRBV13,TRBD2,TRBJ2-7,CASSVRGGTFSYEQYF
TRBV27,.,TRBJ2-7,CASSDSFLDEQYF
TRBV3-1,.,TRBJ2-5,CASSQEIDPYNEQYF
TRBV29-1,.,TRBJ2-1,CSVEERGLRDEQFF
TRBV27,TRBD1,TRBJ1-2,CASSSRTGTYGYTF
TRBV12-3/TRBV12-4,.,TRBJ1-5,CASSRNGGSNQPQHF
TRBV20-1,.,TRBJ2-1,CSARGTFDDEQFF
TRBV20-1,.,TRBJ1-2,CSARPNGIGYTF
TRBV5-1,TRBD1,TRBJ2-5,CASSWTGGAEQYF
TRBV20-1,.,TRBJ2-5,CSAEPGGQAETQYF
TRBV10-3,TRBD1,TRBJ1-4,CAIRPSTGSNEKLFF
TRBV2,.,TRBJ2-7,CASTLSGQYYEQYF